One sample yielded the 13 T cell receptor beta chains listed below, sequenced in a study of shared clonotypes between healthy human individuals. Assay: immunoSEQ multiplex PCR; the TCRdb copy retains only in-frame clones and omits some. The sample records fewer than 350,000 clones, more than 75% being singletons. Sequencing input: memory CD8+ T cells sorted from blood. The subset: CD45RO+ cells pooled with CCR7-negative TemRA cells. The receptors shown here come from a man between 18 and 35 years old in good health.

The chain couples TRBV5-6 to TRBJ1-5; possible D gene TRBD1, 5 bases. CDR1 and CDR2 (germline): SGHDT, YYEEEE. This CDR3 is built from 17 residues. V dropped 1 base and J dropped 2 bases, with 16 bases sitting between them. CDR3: CASSLWGSQMGNQPQHF. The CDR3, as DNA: TGTGCCAGCAGCTTGTGGGGCAGCCAAATGGGCAATCAGCCCCAGCATTTT.

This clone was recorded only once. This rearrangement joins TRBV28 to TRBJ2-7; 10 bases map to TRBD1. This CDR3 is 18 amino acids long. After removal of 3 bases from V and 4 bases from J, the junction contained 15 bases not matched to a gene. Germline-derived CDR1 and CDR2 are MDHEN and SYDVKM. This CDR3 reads CASSFRFRRDRGWYEQYF. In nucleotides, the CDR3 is TGTGCCAGCAGTTTCAGATTTCGACGGGACAGGGGTTGGTACGAGCAGTACTTC.

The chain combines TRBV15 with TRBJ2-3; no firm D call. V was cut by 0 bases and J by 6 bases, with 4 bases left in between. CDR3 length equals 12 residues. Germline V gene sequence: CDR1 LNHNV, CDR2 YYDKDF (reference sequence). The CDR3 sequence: CATSRDEDTQYF. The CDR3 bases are TGTGCCACCAGCAGAGATGAGGATACGCAGTATTTT.

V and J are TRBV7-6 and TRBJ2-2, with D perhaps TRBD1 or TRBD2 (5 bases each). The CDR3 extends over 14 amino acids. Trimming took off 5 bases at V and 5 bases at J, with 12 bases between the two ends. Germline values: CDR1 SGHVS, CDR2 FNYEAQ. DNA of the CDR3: TGTGCCAGCAGCCTGAGGGGTTGGACCGGGGAGCTGTTTTTT. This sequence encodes CASSLRGWTGELFF.

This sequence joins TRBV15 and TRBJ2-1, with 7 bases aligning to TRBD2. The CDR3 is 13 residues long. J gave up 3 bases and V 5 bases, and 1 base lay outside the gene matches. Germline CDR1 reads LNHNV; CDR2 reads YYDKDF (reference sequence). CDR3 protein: CATSGLVYNEQFF. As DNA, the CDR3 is TGTGCCACCAGCGGACTAGTCTACAATGAGCAGTTCTTC.

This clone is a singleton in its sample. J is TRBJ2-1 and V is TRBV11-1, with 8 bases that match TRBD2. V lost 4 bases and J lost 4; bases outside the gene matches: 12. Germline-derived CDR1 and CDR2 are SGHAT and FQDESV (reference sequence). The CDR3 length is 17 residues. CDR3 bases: TGTGCCAGCAGCTCCGGACTAGCCTACGCAATTTACAATGAGCAGTTCTTC. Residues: CASSSGLAYAIYNEQFF.

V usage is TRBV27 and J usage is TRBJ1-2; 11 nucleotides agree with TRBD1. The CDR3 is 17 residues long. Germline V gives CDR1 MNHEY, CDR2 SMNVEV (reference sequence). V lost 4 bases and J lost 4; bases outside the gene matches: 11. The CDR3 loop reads CASSSATGTGGFYGYTF. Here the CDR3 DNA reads TGTGCCAGCAGTTCCGCGACCGGGACAGGGGGGTTCTATGGCTACACCTTC.

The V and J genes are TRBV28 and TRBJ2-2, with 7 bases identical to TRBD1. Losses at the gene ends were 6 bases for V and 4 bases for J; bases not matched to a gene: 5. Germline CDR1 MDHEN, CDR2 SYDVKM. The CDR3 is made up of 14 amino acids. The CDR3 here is CASRQGSGTGELFF. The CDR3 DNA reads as TGTGCCAGCAGACAGGGGTCGGGCACCGGGGAGCTGTTTTTT.

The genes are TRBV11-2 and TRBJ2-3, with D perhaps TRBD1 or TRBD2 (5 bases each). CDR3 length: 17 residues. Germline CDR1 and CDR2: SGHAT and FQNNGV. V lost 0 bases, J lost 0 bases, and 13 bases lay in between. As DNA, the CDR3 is TGTGCCAGCAGCTTAGAAACTGGGTGGGGGAGCACAGATACGCAGTATTTT. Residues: CASSLETGWGSTDTQYF. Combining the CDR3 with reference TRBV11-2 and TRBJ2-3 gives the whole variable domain EAGVAQSPRYKIIEKRQSVAFWCNPISGHATLYWYQQILGQGPKLLIQFQNNGVVDDSQLPKDRFSAERLKGVDSTLKIQPAKLEDSAVYLCASSLETGWGSTDTQYFGPGTRLTVL.

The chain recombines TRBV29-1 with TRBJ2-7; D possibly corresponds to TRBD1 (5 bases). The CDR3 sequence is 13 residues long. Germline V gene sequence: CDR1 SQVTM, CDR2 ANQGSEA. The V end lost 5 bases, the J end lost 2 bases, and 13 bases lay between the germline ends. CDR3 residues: CSVMFRATYEQYF. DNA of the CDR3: TGCAGCGTTATGTTCAGGGCCACCTACGAGCAGTACTTC.

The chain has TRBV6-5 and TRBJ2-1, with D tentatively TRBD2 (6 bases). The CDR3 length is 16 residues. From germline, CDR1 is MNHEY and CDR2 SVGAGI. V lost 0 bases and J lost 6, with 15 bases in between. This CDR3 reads CASSYSSSGLRNEQFF. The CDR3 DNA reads TGTGCCAGCAGTTACTCGAGTAGCGGACTACGCAATGAGCAGTTCTTC.

CDR3 loop: CASSNPGGFMNTEAFF. CDR3 bases: TGTGCCAGCAGCAACCCCGGAGGGTTCATGAACACTGAAGCTTTCTTT. The chain joins TRBV7-8 to TRBJ1-1; D gene unclear. Germline loops: CDR1 SGHVS, CDR2 FQNEAQ. The CDR3 is 16 amino acids. Trimming left V 5 bases short and J 0 bases short, with 16 bases between.

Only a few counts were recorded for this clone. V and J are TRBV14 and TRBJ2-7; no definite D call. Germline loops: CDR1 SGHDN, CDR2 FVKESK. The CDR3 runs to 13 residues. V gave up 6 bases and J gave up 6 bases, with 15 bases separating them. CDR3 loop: CASSTPLATEQYF. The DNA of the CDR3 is TGTGCCAGCAGTACACCGCTGGCAACCGAGCAGTACTTC. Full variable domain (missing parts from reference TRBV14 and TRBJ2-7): EAGVTQFPSHSVIEKGQTVTLRCDPISGHDNLYWYRRVMGKEIKFLLHFVKESKQDESGMPNNRFLAERTGGTYSTLKVQPAELEDSGVYFCASSTPLATEQYFGPGTRLTVT.